This is a list of T cell receptor beta chains from one sample in a study of human T cells and chemical hapten exposure. A single record per CDR3 protein comes from TCRdb applying MiXCR to the RACE reads. This sample carries over 70,000 distinct CDR3 sequences, roughly 11% of them seen once, and the ten largest clones take 1.5% to 2%. The starting material was whole blood, obtained in connection with sensitization to the hapten diphenylcyclopropenone (DPC). The receptors come from a man between 18 and 35 years old with alopecia areata. Some clones in this sample may be carry-over from other donors' samples. Both conserved end residues are part of each CDR3. D genes are given only for firm matches. Clone size appears in some rows only: once, few, many, or a class for an expanded clone.

>.|TRBD1|TRBV28|TRBJ1-5
TGTGCCGGGACGACAGGGTTGAACAATCAGCCCCAGCATTTT
CAGTTGLNNQPQHF
>.|.|TRBV21-1|TRBJ2-7
TGTGCCAGCAGCAGACAGCAGTACTCCTACGAGCAGTACTTC
CASSRQQYSYEQYF
>many|TRBD1|TRBV28|TRBJ1-1
TGTGCCAGCAGGCGGACAGGGAGCACTGAAGCTTTCTTT
CASRRTGSTEAFF
>few|.|TRBV19|TRBJ2-5
TGTGCCAGTCGACAGGTTGGAGAGACCCAGTACTTC
CASRQVGETQYF
>few|.|TRBV18|TRBJ1-1
TGTGCCAGCTCACCGGCAGGTCGGGGCACTGAAGCTTTCTTT
CASSPAGRGTEAFF
>few|.|TRBV4-3|TRBJ1-4
TGCGCCAGCAGCCAAGTGGATGGAAATGAAAAACTGTTTTTT
CASSQVDGNEKLFF
>few|.|TRBV12-3/TRBV12-4|TRBJ1-1
TGTGCCAGCACCTTGGGGCAAACGAGGAACACTGAAGCTTTCTTT
CASTLGQTRNTEAFF
>few|.|TRBV11-1|TRBJ2-5
TGTGCCAGCAGGTTGACAGAAGAGACCCAGTACTTC
CASRLTEETQYF
>few|.|TRBV7-9|TRBJ2-6
TGTGCCAGCAGCTGGTGGAGGACTGGGGCCAACGTCCTGACTTTC
CASSWWRTGANVLTF
>few|TRBD1|TRBV7-3|TRBJ1-2
TGTGCCAGCAGCCCCGACAGGGCCACTAACTATGGCTACACCTTC
CASSPDRATNYGYTF
>.|.|TRBV4-3|TRBJ2-5
TGCGCCAGCAGCCAAGATCGGGCTGCACGTGAGACCCAGTACTTC
CASSQDRAARETQYF
>many|.|TRBV7-2|TRBJ2-2
TGTGCCAGCAACCCCCCCTGGGGGGCAACGGGGACCGGGGAGCTGTTTTTT
CASNPPWGATGTGELFF
>many|TRBD2|TRBV20-1|TRBJ2-7
TGCAGTGCTAGCCAAGTCGGACTAGTTTACGAGCAGTACTTC
CSASQVGLVYEQYF
>few|.|TRBV3-1|TRBJ1-6
TGTGCCAGCAGCCAACAGGGTTCCTATAATTCACCCCTCCACTTT
CASSQQGSYNSPLHF
>.|.|TRBV12-3/TRBV12-4|TRBJ2-1
TGTGCCAGCATCTATAGCGGAGGGGACAATGAGCAGTTCTTC
CASIYSGGDNEQFF
>few|TRBD1|TRBV11-2|TRBJ2-7
TGTGCCAGCAGCTTAGATAGGACAGGCCGCGAGCAGTACTTC
CASSLDRTGREQYF
>few|TRBD2|TRBV7-3|TRBJ2-5
TGTGCCAGCAGCTTAGGAACTAGCGACCAAGAGACCCAGTACTTC
CASSLGTSDQETQYF
>.|TRBD1|TRBV3-1|TRBJ1-3
TGTGCCAGCAGCCATGGACAGGGGGTCAAGGGAAACACCATATATTTT
CASSHGQGVKGNTIYF
>few|TRBD1|TRBV15|TRBJ1-2
TGTGCCACCAGCAGCGGGACAGGGGGCCGAGGCTACACCTTC
CATSSGTGGRGYTF
>few|.|TRBV7-9|TRBJ1-1
TGTGCCAGCAGCTACCGGACCCTTGCGATGGCTGAAGCTTTCTTT
CASSYRTLAMAEAFF
>many|.|TRBV6-5|TRBJ1-2
TGTGCCAGCAGTGCCGGACAGCTCCTCTATGGCTACACCTTC
CASSAGQLLYGYTF
>.|.|TRBV7-2|TRBJ2-1
TGTGCCAGCTCCCACGGCTACAATGAGCAGTTCTTC
CASSHGYNEQFF
>few|TRBD1|TRBV6-2/TRBV6-3|TRBJ2-5
TGTGCCAGCAGTTACGGGACTCCGGGACAGGGGAGCGGGTACTTC
CASSYGTPGQGSGYF
>.|TRBD2|TRBV7-9|TRBJ2-1
TGTGCCAGCAGCCCTCAAGGAGGACTAGCGAATGAGCAGTTCTTC
CASSPQGGLANEQFF
>.|.|TRBV11-1|TRBJ2-5
TGTGCCAGCAGCACTGGACAGTGGCAAGAGACCCAGTACTTC
CASSTGQWQETQYF
>few|.|TRBV9|TRBJ2-3
TGTGCCAGCAGCGTCCACGGACGAGGTACGCAGTATTTT
CASSVHGRGTQYF
>.|.|TRBV27|TRBJ2-3
TGTGCCAGCAGTTTCCCATCGGCTTCCCTGGGCTCCACAGATACGCAGTATTTT
CASSFPSASLGSTDTQYF
>few|.|TRBV5-6|TRBJ2-5
TGTGCCAGCAGCTACATTGGAGAGAGGGGGAAGACCCAGTACTTC
CASSYIGERGKTQYF
>few|TRBD1|TRBV2|TRBJ2-2
TGTGCCAGCCACGGGACAGGGTTCACCGGGGAGCTGTTTTTT
CASHGTGFTGELFF
>few|.|TRBV7-9|TRBJ2-5
TGTGCCAGCAGCTTTCAGTGGGGGCAGGGTTCCCAAGAGACCCAGTACTTC
CASSFQWGQGSQETQYF
>few|TRBD1|TRBV11-3|TRBJ2-6
TGTGCCAGCAGCCCCCGAGGGGGCACTGGGGCCAACGTCCTGACTTTC
CASSPRGGTGANVLTF
>.|.|TRBV6-4|TRBJ1-2
TGTGCCAGCAGTGACGGAGATGGCTATGGCTACACCTTC
CASSDGDGYGYTF
>many|.|TRBV24-1|TRBJ1-1
TGTGCCACCATCCTTGAGGGGGCTGAAGCTTTCTTT
CATILEGAEAFF
>few|.|TRBV14|TRBJ2-3
TGTGCCAGCGGAGAAGGACATCCTTTCACAGATACGCAGTATTTT
CASGEGHPFTDTQYF
>many|.|TRBV29-1|TRBJ2-7
TGCAGCGTTGCAAGTGGAGCAGTTACCTCCTACGAGCAGTACTTC
CSVASGAVTSYEQYF
>few|.|TRBV10-2|TRBJ1-5
TGCGCCAGCTCCCGGAGTTATAGCAATCAGCCCCAGCATTTT
CASSRSYSNQPQHF
>many|.|TRBV5-1|TRBJ1-1
TGCGCCAGCAGTCCCACCCGGGACGGATACACTGAAGCTTTCTTT
CASSPTRDGYTEAFF
>many|.|TRBV9|TRBJ1-2
TGTGCCAGCAGCGTAGGGATGGCACCAACTAACTATGGCTACACCTTC
CASSVGMAPTNYGYTF
>many|.|TRBV12-3/TRBV12-4|TRBJ1-5
TGTGCCAGCAGTCTGGGGGAAGGAAGCAATCAGCCCCAGCATTTT
CASSLGEGSNQPQHF
>many|.|TRBV3-1|TRBJ1-6
TGTGCCAGCCGACGGACGGATAATAATTCACCCCTCCACTTT
CASRRTDNNSPLHF
>few|.|TRBV4-1|TRBJ2-7
TGCGCCAGCAGCCAAGGTGTAGTCAGGATGAGCTACGAGCAGTACTTC
CASSQGVVRMSYEQYF
>many|TRBD1|TRBV11-2|TRBJ2-7
TGTGCCAGCAGCGCCGGAACAGGGGGCTCCGACTCCTACGAGCAGTACTTC
CASSAGTGGSDSYEQYF
>few|.|TRBV18|TRBJ1-5
TGTGCCAGCTCACCAGGGAGCAATCAGCCCCAGCATTTT
CASSPGSNQPQHF
>few|.|TRBV7-6|TRBJ1-4
TGTGCCAGCAGATTATCGGGCTTTGGTGTTTGGGGGACTAATGAAAAACTGTTTTTT
CASRLSGFGVWGTNEKLFF
>many|TRBD2|TRBV11-2|TRBJ2-2
TGTGCCAGCAGGAAGGGCCTAGCGGGGCCGACCGGGGAGCTGTTTTTT
CASRKGLAGPTGELFF
>.|.|TRBV7-2|TRBJ2-1
TGTGCCAGCGACAGGTCCCTGAACTACAATGAGCAGTTCTTC
CASDRSLNYNEQFF
>many|.|TRBV20-1|TRBJ2-1
TGCAGTGCTATCGAGCGCTCCTACAATGAGCAGTTCTTC
CSAIERSYNEQFF
>.|.|TRBV2|TRBJ1-1
TGTGCCAGCAGCCCCAGGGCCCTGAGTGTCACTGAAGCTTTCTTT
CASSPRALSVTEAFF
>.|.|TRBV10-1|TRBJ2-3
TGCGCCAGCAGTGAGAATGCAGGGGGGGATACGCAGTATTTT
CASSENAGGDTQYF